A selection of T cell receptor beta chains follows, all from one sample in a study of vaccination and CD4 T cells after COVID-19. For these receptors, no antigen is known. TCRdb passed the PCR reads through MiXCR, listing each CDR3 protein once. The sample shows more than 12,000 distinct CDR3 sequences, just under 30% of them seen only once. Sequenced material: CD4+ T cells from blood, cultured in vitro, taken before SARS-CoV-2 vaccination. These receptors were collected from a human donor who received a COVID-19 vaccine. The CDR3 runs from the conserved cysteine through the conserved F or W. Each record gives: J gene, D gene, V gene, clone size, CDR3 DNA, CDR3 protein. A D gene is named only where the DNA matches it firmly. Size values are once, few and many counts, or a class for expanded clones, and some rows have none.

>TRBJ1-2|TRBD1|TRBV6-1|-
TGTGCCACCCGTATGGACAGGGGTAAAGGCTATGGCTACACCTTC
CATRMDRGKGYGYTF
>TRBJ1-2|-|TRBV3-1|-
TGTGCCAGCAGCCAAGGCAGGGATTCATATGGCTACACCTTC
CASSQGRDSYGYTF
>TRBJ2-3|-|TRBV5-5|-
TGTGCCAGCAGCCATGACACAGGGTTCCCAGATACGCAGTATTTT
CASSHDTGFPDTQYF
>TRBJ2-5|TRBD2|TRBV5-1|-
TGCGCCAGCAGCCCACAGCTGCTCGGGGGGGCACAGACCCAGTACTTC
CASSPQLLGGAQTQYF
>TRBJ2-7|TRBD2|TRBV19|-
TGTGCCAGTAAAAGGACTAGCGGTGACAACGAGCAGTACTTC
CASKRTSGDNEQYF
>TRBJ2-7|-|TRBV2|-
TGTGCCAGCAGTGAAACCCGAGGCCGATTACTACTGAGTTCCGAGCAGTACTTC
CASSETRGRLLLSSEQYF
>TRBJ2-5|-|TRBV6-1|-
TGTGCCAGCAGTGAAATCGGGGAGACCCAGTACTTC
CASSEIGETQYF
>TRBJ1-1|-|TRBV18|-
TGTGCCAGCTCACCGGTCGGCCCCCCGAACACTGAAGCTTTCTTT
CASSPVGPPNTEAFF
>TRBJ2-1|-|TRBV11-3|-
TGTGCCAGCAGCTTAGACAGGGATGAGCAGTTCTTC
CASSLDRDEQFF
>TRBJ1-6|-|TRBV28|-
TGTGCCAGCAGTCTTCCTACGTTAAATAATTCACCCCTCCACTTT
CASSLPTLNNSPLHF
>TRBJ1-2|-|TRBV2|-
TGTGCCAGCAGGGGGGACGTAGTAAGAGGCTACACCTTC
CASRGDVVRGYTF
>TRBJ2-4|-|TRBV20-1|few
TGCAGTGCTAGAGTGGGGGGGCCGGAAAACATTCAGTACTTC
CSARVGGPENIQYF
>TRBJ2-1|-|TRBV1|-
TGCACCAGCAGCCAATATGCCCCGGGATGTTGTTCGACCCCGACTAGCGGGGGGGGAAATGAGCAGTTCTTC
CTSSQYAPGCCSTPTSGGGNEQFF
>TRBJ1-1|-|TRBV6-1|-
TGTGCCACCGGCCCCCCGGGTACCACTGAAGCTTTCTTT
CATGPPGTTEAFF
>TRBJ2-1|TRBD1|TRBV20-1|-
TGCAGTGCGGGAGGACAGGGGTCAGATGAGCAGTTCTTC
CSAGGQGSDEQFF
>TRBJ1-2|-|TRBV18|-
TGTGCCAGCTCACTGGACAGTCTCTATGGCTACACCTTC
CASSLDSLYGYTF
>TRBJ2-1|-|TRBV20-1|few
TGCAGTGCTAGAGAAAGAGTGCTCAATGAGCAGTTCTTC
CSARERVLNEQFF
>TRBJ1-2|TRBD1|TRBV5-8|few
TGTGCCAGCAGCAAGGGACAGGGTGGAGGCTACACCTTC
CASSKGQGGGYTF
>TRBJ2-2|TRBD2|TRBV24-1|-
TGTGCCACCAGTGATTTGAAGCGGGGTGGGCTGTTTTTT
CATSDLKRGGLFF
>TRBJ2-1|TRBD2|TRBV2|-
TGTGCCAGCAGTGATGGGACTAGCGGGGGGAACAATGAGCAGTTCTTC
CASSDGTSGGNNEQFF
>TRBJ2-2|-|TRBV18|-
TGTGCCAGCTCATCATCAGGGGCCGGGGAGCTGTTTTTT
CASSSSGAGELFF
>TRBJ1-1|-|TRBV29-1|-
TGCAGCGTACAGGGTTGGAACACTGAAGCTTTCTTT
CSVQGWNTEAFF
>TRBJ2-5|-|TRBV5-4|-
TGTGCCAGCAGCTTGGGGGGCGCAGGGGGGTTCCAAGAGACCCAGTACTTC
CASSLGGAGGFQETQYF
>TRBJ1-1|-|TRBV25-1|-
TGTGCCAGCAGTCAAGCGCAGGGGTATATGAACACTGAAGCTTTCTTT
CASSQAQGYMNTEAFF
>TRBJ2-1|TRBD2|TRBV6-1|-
TGTGCCAGCAGCCTAGCGGGGGGGCCGAAGGATGAGCAGTTCTTC
CASSLAGGPKDEQFF
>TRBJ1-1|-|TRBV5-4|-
TGTGCCAGCAGCTTAACGAACACTGAAGCTTTCTTT
CASSLTNTEAFF
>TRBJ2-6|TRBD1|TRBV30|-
TGTGCCTGGAGTGTACCCGCAGGGGGTATCTCTGGGGCCAACGTCCTGACTTTC
CAWSVPAGGISGANVLTF
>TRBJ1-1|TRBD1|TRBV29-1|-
TGCAGCGTTGTAGTAGGACAGGGAGGTTTTGAAGCTTTCTTT
CSVVVGQGGFEAFF
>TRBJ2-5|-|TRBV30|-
TGTGCCTGGAGCGGGACTCCAGGGATTCAGTACTTC
CAWSGTPGIQYF
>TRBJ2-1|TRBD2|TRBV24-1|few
TGTGCCACCAGTGATTACGGGACTAGCGGGGTATTTGAGCAGTTCTTC
CATSDYGTSGVFEQFF
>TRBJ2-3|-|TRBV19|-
TGTGCCAGTAGTATAGCGAGACAAACAGATACGCAGTATTTT
CASSIARQTDTQYF
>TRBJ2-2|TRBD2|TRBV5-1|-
TGCGCCAGCAGCTTATGGGGGACTACGAACACCGGGGAGCTGTTTTTT
CASSLWGTTNTGELFF
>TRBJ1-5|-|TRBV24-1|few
TGTGCCACCAGTGGAGTAGGTCGGGCTCAGCCCCAGCATTTT
CATSGVGRAQPQHF
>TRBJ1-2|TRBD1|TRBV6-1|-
TGTGCCAGCAGTGCCCGACAGGGCGGTAACTATGGCTACACCTTC
CASSARQGGNYGYTF
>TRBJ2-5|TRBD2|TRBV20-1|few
TGCAGTGCTAGAACGGGGCTAGCGGGGGTACTAGAGACCCAGTACTTC
CSARTGLAGVLETQYF
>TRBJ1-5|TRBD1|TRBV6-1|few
TGTGCCAGCAGGTCCGGACAGGGCCCGGCGGGCAATCAGCCCCAGCATTTT
CASRSGQGPAGNQPQHF
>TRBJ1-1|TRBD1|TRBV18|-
TGTGCCAGCTCGGACGGACAGGGCGGGTGGAACACTGAAGCTTTCTTT
CASSDGQGGWNTEAFF
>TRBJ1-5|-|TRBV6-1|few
TGTGCCAGCAGGGACAGCAACAATCAGCCCCAGCATTTT
CASRDSNNQPQHF